The rows below give T cell receptor beta chains drawn from one sample of a study of monozygotic twins with inflammatory bowel disease. TCRdb reprocessed the 5' RACE reads, keeping one entry per CDR3 protein, no DNA. Its table records about 380,000 distinct CDR3 sequences. The specimen was blood. The receptors were sampled from a human donor with ulcerative colitis or Crohn's disease, or a healthy co-twin of an affected twin (not recorded which). Both conserved end residues are part of each CDR3.

TRBV12-3/TRBV12-4	TRBJ2-5	CASSLAPLQETQYF
TRBV5-1	TRBJ1-5	CASSLEGGQYQPQHF
TRBV29-1	TRBJ1-4	CSVSVANEKLFF
TRBV4-3	TRBJ1-2	CASSLRTDARWGYTF
TRBV5-1	TRBJ1-1	CASSSLTGEGAFF
TRBV7-6	TRBJ2-3	CASSLEAQGVSTDTQYF
TRBV15	TRBJ1-1	CATTPDTLNTEAFF
TRBV4-2	TRBJ2-2	CASSEGQTTGELFF
TRBV19	TRBJ1-5	CASSIESAPRNQPQHF
TRBV5-1	TRBJ1-2	CASSLGQELDGYTF
TRBV4-3	TRBJ1-1	CASSQGQGARMNTEAFF
TRBV29-1	TRBJ2-1	CSVRPGTDYYNEQFF
TRBV14	TRBJ2-5	CASSQWRLEINQETQYF
TRBV3-1	TRBJ1-5	CASSQVSDGGNQPQHF
TRBV3-1	TRBJ2-5	CASGPGGETQYF
TRBV18	TRBJ2-3	CASSEVRSGGTNTDTQYF
TRBV20-1	TRBJ2-2	CSAREGRTIAGELFF
TRBV5-4	TRBJ2-2	CASSSWTYTGELFF
TRBV20-1	TRBJ2-3	CSALLAGRITDTQYF
TRBV13	TRBJ2-1	CASSLGLAGVLPSYNEQFF
TRBV4-3	TRBJ2-3	CASSRKRMASGGLPDTQYF
TRBV5-1	TRBJ2-5	CASSFEGFGETQYF
TRBV7-3	TRBJ2-1	CASSPEGRNNEQFF
TRBV5-1	TRBJ2-7	CASGWGFAGTYEQYF
TRBV11-2	TRBJ2-3	CASSLEMAGAVGTDTQYF
TRBV12-3/TRBV12-4	TRBJ1-6	CASSPDPTARPLHF
TRBV20-1	TRBJ1-1	CSAKSGGTEAFF
TRBV4-3	TRBJ1-1	CASSQGTGLNTEAFF
TRBV20-1	TRBJ2-3	CSARFSGGPDTQYF
TRBV15	TRBJ2-7	CATSRDRLRDTSYEQYF
TRBV23-1	TRBJ2-2	CASSPRQGAGELFF
TRBV5-1	TRBJ2-7	CASSSAGTANYEQYF
TRBV7-7	TRBJ2-5	CASSLAGTAQETQYF
TRBV5-1	TRBJ2-7	CASSGWGTSYEQYF
TRBV3-1	TRBJ2-2	CASSRDSNTGELFF
TRBV5-4	TRBJ2-1	CASSSPYNNEQFF
TRBV7-9	TRBJ2-7	CASSPPTYEQYF
TRBV6-5	TRBJ2-7	CASGAGHPYEQYF
TRBV6-1	TRBJ1-1	CASSEAPGQGSTEAFF
TRBV5-1	TRBJ2-3	CASSLMLTTDTQYF
TRBV20-1	TRBJ2-7	CSAARAGGGYEQYF
TRBV5-1	TRBJ2-5	CASSLDLTRLETQYF
TRBV5-1	TRBJ2-5	CASSLFATGLQETQYF
TRBV6-6	TRBJ1-2	CASSYGRTDGYTF
TRBV29-1	TRBJ2-1	CSATGYNEQFF
TRBV5-1	TRBJ2-5	CASSPEGTGTETQYF
TRBV12-3/TRBV12-4	TRBJ2-2	CASTLGGGELFF
TRBV5-6	TRBJ1-6	CASSLLTGGGYNSPLHF
TRBV4-1	TRBJ2-7	CASSQIQSSYEQYF
TRBV7-6	TRBJ2-1	CASSLGWGGAEQFF
TRBV10-3	TRBJ1-2	CAISEFGKDYGYTF
TRBV20-1	TRBJ1-1	CSAWDRGVVAFF
TRBV4-2	TRBJ1-5	CASSPRRWQGAGSKKGHQPQHF
TRBV3-1	TRBJ2-7	CASSPGLRLAGEQYF
TRBV18	TRBJ1-2	CASSMTPDYGYTF